The 3 T cell receptor beta chains given below trace back to one sample, sequenced in a study of OX40 agonist ivuxolimab in advanced cancers. Library preparation was by the immunoSEQ multiplex PCR assay. TCRdb took over this immuneACCESS table, retaining in-frame rearrangements with V and J assigned. Such tables are incomplete; in checked studies, under half of the missing clones stem from an unresolved V gene, and the remainder is unexplained. For this sample there are approximately 100,000 clones; about 90% appear just once. The ten most abundant clones make up about 0.51% of the sample. The sequencing used CD4+ or CD8+ T cells sorted from blood, collected in a trial of the OX40 agonist ivuxolimab. The receptor set was obtained from an adult with an advanced solid tumor such as melanoma, head and neck, liver or kidney cancer.

The chain uses TRBV5-1 and TRBJ1-1, with 7 bases aligning to TRBD1. After removal of 0 bases from V and 5 bases from J, the junction contained 4 bases not matched to a gene. The germline CDR1 and CDR2 sequences are SGHRS and YFSETQ. The CDR3 covers 14 residues. Here the CDR3 DNA reads TGCGCCAGCAGCTTGGCCGGGACAGAGACTGAAGCTTTCTTT. Encoded protein: CASSLAGTETEAFF.

The chain is built from TRBV4-2 and TRBJ2-4, with TRBD1 matching over 9 bases. Trimming took 1 base from V and 8 from J; bases not matched to a gene: 6. CDR1 is LGHNA, CDR2 YNFKEQ, per germline. There are 15 residues in the CDR3. DNA of the CDR3: TGTGCCAGCAGCCAAGGGGACAGGGAGGGTGACATTCAGTACTTC. Protein product: CASSQGDREGDIQYF.

The J gene is TRBJ1-2, the V gene TRBV29-1; no reliable D call. Between the trimmed V and J ends, which lost 6 bases and 0 bases, there was a span of 14 bases. Germline V gene sequence: CDR1 SQVTM, CDR2 ANQGSEA. The CDR3 extends over 14 amino acids. This CDR3 reads CSVRAGPANYGYTF. In nucleotides, the CDR3 is TGCAGCGTCCGCGCAGGACCAGCTAACTATGGCTACACCTTC.